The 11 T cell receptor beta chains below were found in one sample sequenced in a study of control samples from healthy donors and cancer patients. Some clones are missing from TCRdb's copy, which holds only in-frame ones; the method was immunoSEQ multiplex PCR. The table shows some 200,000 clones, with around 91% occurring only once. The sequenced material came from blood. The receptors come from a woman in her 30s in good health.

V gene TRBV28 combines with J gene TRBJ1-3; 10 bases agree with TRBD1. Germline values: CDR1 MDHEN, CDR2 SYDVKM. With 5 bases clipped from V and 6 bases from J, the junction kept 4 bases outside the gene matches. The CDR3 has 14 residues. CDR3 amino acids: CASSPDRGANTIYF. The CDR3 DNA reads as TGTGCCAGCAGTCCGGACAGGGGGGCAAACACCATATATTTT.

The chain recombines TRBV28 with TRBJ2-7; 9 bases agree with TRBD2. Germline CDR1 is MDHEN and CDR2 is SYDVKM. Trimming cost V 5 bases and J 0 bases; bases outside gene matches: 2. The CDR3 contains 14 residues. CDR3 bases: TGTGCCAGCAGTGTTAGCGGGAGCTCCTACGAGCAGTACTTC. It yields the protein CASSVSGSSYEQYF.

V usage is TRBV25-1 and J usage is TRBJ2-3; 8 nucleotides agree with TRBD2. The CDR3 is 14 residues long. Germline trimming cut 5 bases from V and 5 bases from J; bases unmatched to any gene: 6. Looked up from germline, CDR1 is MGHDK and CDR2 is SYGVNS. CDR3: CASSKREWEDTQYF. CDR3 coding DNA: TGTGCCAGCAGTAAGCGGGAGTGGGAAGATACGCAGTATTTT.

The CDR3 reads CASSYDYRVNTEAFF. DNA for the CDR3: TGTGCCAGCAGTTACGACTACAGGGTGAACACTGAAGCTTTCTTT. The V and J genes are TRBV6-2 or TRBV6-3 and TRBJ1-1; tentatively, D is TRBD1 (6 bases). The V gene's germline CDR1 is MNHEY and CDR2 SVGEGT. This CDR3 is 15 amino acids long. V lost 2 bases to trimming and J lost 0 bases, with 10 bases between them.

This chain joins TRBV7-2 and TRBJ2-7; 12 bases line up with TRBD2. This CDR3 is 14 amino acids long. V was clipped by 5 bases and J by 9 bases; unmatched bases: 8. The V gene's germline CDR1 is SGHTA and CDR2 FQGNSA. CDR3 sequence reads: CASSPPSGRAGQYF. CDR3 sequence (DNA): TGTGCCAGCAGCCCTCCTAGCGGGAGGGCCGGGCAGTACTTC.

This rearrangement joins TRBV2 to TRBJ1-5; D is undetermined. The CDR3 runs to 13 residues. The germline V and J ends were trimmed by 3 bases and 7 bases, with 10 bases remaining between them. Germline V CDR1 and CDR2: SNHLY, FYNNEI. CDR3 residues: CASSETRVQPQHF. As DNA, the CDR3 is TGTGCCAGCAGTGAGACCCGGGTCCAGCCCCAGCATTTT.

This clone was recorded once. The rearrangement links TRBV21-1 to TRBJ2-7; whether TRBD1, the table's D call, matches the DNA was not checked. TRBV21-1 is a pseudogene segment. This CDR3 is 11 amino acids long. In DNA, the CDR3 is TGTGCCAGCAGCTCCATCTACGAGCAGTACTTC. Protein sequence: CASSSIYEQYF.

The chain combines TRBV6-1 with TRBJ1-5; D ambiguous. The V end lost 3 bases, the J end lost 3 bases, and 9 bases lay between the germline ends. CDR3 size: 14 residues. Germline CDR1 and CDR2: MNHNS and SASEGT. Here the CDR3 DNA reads TGTGCCAGCAGTGAGGAGTTTTACAATCAGCCCCAGCATTTT. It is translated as CASSEEFYNQPQHF.

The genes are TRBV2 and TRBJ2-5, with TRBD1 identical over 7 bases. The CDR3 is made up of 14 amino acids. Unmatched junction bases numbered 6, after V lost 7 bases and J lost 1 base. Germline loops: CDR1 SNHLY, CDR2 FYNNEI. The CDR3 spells CASNRQGLQETQYF. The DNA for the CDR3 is TGTGCCAGCAACCGACAGGGCCTCCAAGAGACCCAGTACTTC.

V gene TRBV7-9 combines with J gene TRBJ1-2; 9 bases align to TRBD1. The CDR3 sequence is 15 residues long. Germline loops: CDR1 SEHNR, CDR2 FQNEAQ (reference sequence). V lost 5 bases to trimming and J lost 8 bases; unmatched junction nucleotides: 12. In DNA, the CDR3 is TGTGCCAGCAGCCCGCCCGGGACAGGGTTCACCGGCTACACCTTC. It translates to CASSPPGTGFTGYTF.

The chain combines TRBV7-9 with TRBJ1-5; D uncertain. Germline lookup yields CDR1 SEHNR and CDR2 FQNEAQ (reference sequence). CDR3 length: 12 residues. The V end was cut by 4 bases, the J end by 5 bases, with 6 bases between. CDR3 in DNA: TGTGCCAGCAGCTACCCGGATCAGCCCCAGCATTTT. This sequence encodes CASSYPDQPQHF.